This paragraph reports one TCR beta chain. The antigen it recognizes is unknown. Qualities for individual bases were not recorded, and no much larger clone is one base off. Participants in the prospective study were enrolled through a virtual design, were aged about 18 to 90 years, and lived in some 24 United States geographic areas. To assign participants to cohorts, the prospective study relied on clinical history that participants themselves reported in a screening survey and a study questionnaire. ImmuneRACE Cohort 3 recovered participants were defined by two consecutive negative NP/OP PCR tests, healthcare professional clearance, or symptom resolution. In the prospective study, whole blood, serum and a nasopharyngeal or oropharyngeal swab were collected from each participant by mobile phlebotomists. Additional blood draws and questionnaires over a 2-month period could optionally be provided by prospective study participants. Blood samples from the prospective study were shipped frozen or at room temperature prior to DNA extraction.

The entry originates in a study of blood T cell repertoires in COVID-19 (TCRdb year 2020). With regard to the full study: The collaborator samples originated in the United States, Italy and Spain and spanned the acute and convalescent phases of COVID-19. The prospective study material was composed of cDNA or gDNA derived from T cells, B-cell-depleted T cells, or PBMCs. Deeply sampled blood TCRbeta repertoires from subjects exposed to, actively infected with, or recovered from COVID-19 were included in the dataset. The repertoires were made available in a free public database intended to serve as a resource for research on the immune response to SARS-CoV-2. Samples were obtained from the ongoing ImmuneRACE study (first 160 participants) and from about 1,300 subjects provided by 6 global collaborators. A de-identified subject ID, COVID-19 status, age in years and sex were almost always included in the sample metadata. Where available, HLA class I and class II types were obtained from metadata supplied by the sample provider rather than from assay-based typing.

The germline V gene (reference sequence) yields SGHNT for CDR1 and YYREEE for CDR2. The CDR3 goes from the cysteine to the phenylalanine over 14 residues. CDR3 DNA is the only sequence kept; it has 42 bases, read in frame from the first base. V loses 5 bases, J loses 5 bases, and the germline ends lie 16 bases apart. The full study reports these points: The quantity of clinical and demographic metadata differed by source and by participant and was supplied without curation.

TCRbeta CDR3 regions were amplified from genomic DNA using the immunoSEQ Assay, a bias-controlled multiplex PCR. Concerning the study's data processing: Nucleated cell counts per sample were estimated from amplification of reference gene primers within the assay. To quantify the absolute abundance of each unique TCRbeta CDR3 rearrangement, sequence reads were collapsed and filtered. For each sample, productive Simpson clonality was calculated as the square root of Simpson's diversity index across productive rearrangements. Here the immuneACCESS table is served through TCRdb, limited to in-frame sequences with V and J called. Missing clones are a known gap in these copies; in checked studies unresolved V genes cover under half, and the rest lacks a known reason. D and trimming were read from the DNA, whereas the V and J calls and clone size are those reported in that table. The sample records about 180,000 clones, about 88% of which are singletons. About 7% of the sample comes from the top ten.

This receptor was obtained from a woman between 50 and 59 years old who had recovered from COVID-19. Sequencing used PBMCs or T cells enriched from blood (not recorded which). The V and J genes are TRBV5-4 and TRBJ1-2, with the D gene call left open. The CDR3: CASSRGGEPYGYTF. DNA sequence: TGTGCCAGCAGTCGAGGCGGGGAACCGTATGGCTACACCTTC.